In its sample, the clone carrying this T cell receptor beta chain was seen a few times. Everyone who took part was roughly 18 to 89 years old, and they came from about 25 US areas. This sample was taken from a study of blood T cell repertoires in COVID-19. Using immunoSEQ multiplex PCR, the repertoire was profiled, and TCRdb retains in-frame clones only, with some absent. The table includes about 170,000 clones, roughly 87% detected once. The sequence was obtained from a human donor with acute COVID-19. The donor label of this sample is uncertain. The sample consisted of PBMCs or T cells enriched from blood (not recorded which).

CDR3 nucleotides: TGCGCCAGCAGTGAGGACGGGAGAAGCACAGATACGCAGTATTTT. It translates to CASSEDGRSTDTQYF. The chain recombines TRBV10-2 with TRBJ2-3, with D possibly being TRBD2 (6 bases). V was cut by 2 bases and J by 0 bases, with 9 bases left in between. The CDR3 runs to 15 residues. The germline V gene encodes CDR1 WSHSY and CDR2 SAAADI.